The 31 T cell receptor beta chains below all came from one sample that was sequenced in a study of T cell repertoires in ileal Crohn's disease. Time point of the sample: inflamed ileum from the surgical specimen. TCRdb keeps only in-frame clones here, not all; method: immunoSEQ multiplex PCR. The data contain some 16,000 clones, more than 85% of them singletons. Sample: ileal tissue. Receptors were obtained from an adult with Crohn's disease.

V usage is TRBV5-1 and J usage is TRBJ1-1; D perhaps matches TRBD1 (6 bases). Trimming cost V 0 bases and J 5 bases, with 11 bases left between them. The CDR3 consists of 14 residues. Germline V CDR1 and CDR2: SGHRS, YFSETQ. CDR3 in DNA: TGCGCCAGCAGCTTGGAGGCAGGGGAAACTGAAGCTTTCTTT. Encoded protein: CASSLEAGETEAFF.

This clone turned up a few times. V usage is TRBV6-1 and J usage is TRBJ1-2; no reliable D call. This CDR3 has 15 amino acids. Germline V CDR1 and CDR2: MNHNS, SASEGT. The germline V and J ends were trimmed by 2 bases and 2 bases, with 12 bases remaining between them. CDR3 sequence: CASSEKGFGNYGYTF. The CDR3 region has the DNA TGTGCCAGCAGTGAAAAGGGTTTTGGGAACTATGGCTACACCTTC.

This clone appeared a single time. The CDR3 sequence: CASSSLGPQGKRGYTF. The CDR3 DNA sequence: TGTGCCAGCAGCTCCCTAGGCCCCCAAGGAAAAAGGGGCTACACCTTC. This sequence joins TRBV11-3 and TRBJ1-2, with D unresolved. Germline CDR1 reads SGHNT; CDR2 reads YENEEA. There are 16 residues in the CDR3. V gave up 4 bases and J gave up 8 bases, with 23 bases separating them.

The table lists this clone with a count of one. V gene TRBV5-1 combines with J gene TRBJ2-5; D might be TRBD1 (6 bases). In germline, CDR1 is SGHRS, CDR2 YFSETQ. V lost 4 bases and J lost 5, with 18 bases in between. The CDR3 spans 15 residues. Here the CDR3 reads CASSPSGQTYETQYF. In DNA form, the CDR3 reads TGCGCCAGCAGCCCAAGCGGACAGACCTATGAGACCCAGTACTTC.

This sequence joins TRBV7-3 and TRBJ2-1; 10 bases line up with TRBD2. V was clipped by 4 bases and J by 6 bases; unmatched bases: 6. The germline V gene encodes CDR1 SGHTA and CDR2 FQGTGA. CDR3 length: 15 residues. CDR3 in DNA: TGTGCCAGCAGCTCGCGGGCTAGCGGGGGCAATGAGCAGTTCTTC. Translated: CASSSRASGGNEQFF.

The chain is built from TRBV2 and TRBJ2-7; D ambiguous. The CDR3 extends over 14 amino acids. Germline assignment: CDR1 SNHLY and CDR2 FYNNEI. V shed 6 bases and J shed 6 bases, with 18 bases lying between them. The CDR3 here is CASRPNNAWGEQYF. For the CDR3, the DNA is TGTGCCAGCAGACCCAATAATGCGTGGGGCGAGCAGTACTTC.

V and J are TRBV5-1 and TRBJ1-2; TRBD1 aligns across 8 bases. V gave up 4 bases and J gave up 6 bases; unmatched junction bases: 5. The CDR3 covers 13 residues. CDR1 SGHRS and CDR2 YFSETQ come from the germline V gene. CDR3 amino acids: CASSPQGADGYTF. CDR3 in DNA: TGCGCCAGCAGCCCCCAGGGGGCTGATGGCTACACCTTC.

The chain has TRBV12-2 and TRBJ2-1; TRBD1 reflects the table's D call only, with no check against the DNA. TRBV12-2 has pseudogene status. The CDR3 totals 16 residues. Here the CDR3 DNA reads TGTGCAAGTCGCTCAGCCGTGGGACAAGGTCACAATGAGCAGTTCTTC. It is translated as CASRSAVGQGHNEQFF.

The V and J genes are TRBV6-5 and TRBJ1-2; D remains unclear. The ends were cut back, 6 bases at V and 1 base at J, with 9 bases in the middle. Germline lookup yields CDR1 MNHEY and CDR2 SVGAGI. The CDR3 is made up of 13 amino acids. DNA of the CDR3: TGTGCCAGCAGGGGAGAGATTAACTATGGCTACACCTTC. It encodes CASRGEINYGYTF.

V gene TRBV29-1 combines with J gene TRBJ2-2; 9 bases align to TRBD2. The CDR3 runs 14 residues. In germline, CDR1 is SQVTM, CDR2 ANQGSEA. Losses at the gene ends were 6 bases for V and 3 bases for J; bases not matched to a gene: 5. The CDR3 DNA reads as TGCAGCGTGGGGACTAGCCGACACACCGGGGAGCTGTTTTTT. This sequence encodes CSVGTSRHTGELFF.

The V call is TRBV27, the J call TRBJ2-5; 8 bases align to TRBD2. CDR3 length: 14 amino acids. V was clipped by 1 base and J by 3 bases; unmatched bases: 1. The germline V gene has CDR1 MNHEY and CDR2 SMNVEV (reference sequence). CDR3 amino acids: CASSLYGGEETQYF. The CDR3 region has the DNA TGTGCCAGCAGTTTATACGGGGGGGAAGAGACCCAGTACTTC.

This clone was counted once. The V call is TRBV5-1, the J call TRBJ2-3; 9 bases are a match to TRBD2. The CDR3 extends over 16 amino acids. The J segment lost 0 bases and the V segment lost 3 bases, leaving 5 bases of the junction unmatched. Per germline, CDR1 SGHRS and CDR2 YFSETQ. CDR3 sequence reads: CASSYLAGLSTDTQYF. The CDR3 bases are TGCGCCAGCAGCTATCTAGCGGGGCTTAGCACAGATACGCAGTATTTT.

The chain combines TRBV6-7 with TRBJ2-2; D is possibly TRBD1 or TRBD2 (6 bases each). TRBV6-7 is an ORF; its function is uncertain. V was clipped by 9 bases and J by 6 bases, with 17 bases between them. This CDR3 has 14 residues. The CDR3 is CASPCKGEAGELFF. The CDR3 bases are TGTGCCAGTCCCTGCAAGGGGGAGGCCGGGGAGCTGTTTTTT.

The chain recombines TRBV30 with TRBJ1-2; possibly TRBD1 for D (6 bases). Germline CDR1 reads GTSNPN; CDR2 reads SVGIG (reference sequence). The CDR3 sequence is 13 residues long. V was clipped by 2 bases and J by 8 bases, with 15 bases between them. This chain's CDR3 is CAWSPSDRRGYTF. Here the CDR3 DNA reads TGTGCCTGGAGTCCATCCGACAGGCGAGGCTACACCTTC.

CDR3 amino acids: CASSLAGGGNEQFF. CDR3 in DNA: TGTGCCAGCTCTCTAGCGGGGGGCGGCAATGAGCAGTTCTTC. This sequence joins TRBV6-5 and TRBJ2-1; 11 bases are a match to TRBD2. Germline assignment: CDR1 MNHEY and CDR2 SVGAGI. V trimming: 8 bases; J trimming: 6 bases; junction bases outside the gene matches: 6. This CDR3 has 14 amino acids.

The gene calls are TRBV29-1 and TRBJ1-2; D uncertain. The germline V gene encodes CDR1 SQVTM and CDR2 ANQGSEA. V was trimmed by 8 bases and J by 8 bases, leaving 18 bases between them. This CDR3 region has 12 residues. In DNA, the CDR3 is TGCAGCACCGAGGAGGGAGGTAGAGGCTACACCTTC. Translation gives CSTEEGGRGYTF.

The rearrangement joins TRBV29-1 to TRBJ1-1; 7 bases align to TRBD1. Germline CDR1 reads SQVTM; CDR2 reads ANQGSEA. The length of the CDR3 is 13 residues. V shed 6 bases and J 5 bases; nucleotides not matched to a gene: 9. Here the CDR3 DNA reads TGCAGCGTCGAGGGACAGACGGGGACTGAAGCTTTCTTT. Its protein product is CSVEGQTGTEAFF.

The CDR3 spells CAWSAPGMRVDTEAFF. In DNA, the CDR3 is TGTGCCTGGAGTGCCCCGGGGATGAGAGTGGACACTGAAGCTTTCTTT. This rearrangement joins TRBV30 to TRBJ1-1; D not certain. The CDR3 runs to 16 residues. The germline V gene has CDR1 GTSNPN and CDR2 SVGIG (reference sequence). The V gene lost 1 base and the J gene lost 3 bases, with 18 bases spanning the gap.

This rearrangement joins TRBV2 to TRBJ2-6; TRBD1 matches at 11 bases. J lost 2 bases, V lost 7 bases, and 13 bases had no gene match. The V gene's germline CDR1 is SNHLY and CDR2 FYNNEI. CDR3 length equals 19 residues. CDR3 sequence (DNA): TGTGCCAGCACTAACCCCCCGGGACAGGGGGGCCCTGGGGCCAACGTCCTGACTTTC. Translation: CASTNPPGQGGPGANVLTF.

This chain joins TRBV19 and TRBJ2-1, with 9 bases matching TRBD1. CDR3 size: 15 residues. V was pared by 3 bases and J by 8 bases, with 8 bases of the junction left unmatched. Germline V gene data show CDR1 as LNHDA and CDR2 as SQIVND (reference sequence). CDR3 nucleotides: TGTGCCAGTAGTATCTTGGGACAGGGCGTCGATGAGCAGTTCTTC. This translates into CASSILGQGVDEQFF. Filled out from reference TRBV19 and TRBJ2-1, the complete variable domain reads DGGITQSPKYLFRKEGQNVTLSCEQNLNHDAMYWYRQDPGQGLRLIYYSQIVNDFQKGDIAEGYSVSREKKESFPLTVTSAQKNPTAFYLCASSILGQGVDEQFFGPGTRLTVL.

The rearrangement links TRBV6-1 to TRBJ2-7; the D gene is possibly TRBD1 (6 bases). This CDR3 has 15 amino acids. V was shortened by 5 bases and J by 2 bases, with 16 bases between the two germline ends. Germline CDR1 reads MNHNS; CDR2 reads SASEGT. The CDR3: CASSSAPGQAYEQYF. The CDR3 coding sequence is TGTGCCAGCAGTTCAGCTCCGGGACAAGCCTACGAGCAGTACTTC.

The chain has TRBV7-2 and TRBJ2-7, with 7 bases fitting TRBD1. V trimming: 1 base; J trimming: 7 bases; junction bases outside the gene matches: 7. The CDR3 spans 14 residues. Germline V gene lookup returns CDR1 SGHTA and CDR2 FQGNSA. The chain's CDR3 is CASSLGGGQWEQYF. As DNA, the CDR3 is TGTGCCAGCAGCTTAGGAGGGGGCCAATGGGAGCAGTACTTC.

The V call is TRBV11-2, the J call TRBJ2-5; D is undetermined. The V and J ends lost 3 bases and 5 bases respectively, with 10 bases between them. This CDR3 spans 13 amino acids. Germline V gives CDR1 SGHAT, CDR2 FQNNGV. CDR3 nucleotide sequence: TGTGCCAGCAGCTTTGGTCCGGATGAGACCCAGTACTTC. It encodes CASSFGPDETQYF.

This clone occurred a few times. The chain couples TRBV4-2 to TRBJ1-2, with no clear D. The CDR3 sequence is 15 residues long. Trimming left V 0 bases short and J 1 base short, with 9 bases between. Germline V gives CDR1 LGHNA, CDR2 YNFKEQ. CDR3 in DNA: TGTGCCAGCAGCCAAGAGGAACACGGTAACTATGGCTACACCTTC. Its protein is CASSQEEHGNYGYTF.

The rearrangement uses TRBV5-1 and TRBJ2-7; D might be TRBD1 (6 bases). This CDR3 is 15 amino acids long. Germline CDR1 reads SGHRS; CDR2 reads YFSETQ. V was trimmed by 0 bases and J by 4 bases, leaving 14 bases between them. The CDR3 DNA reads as TGCGCCAGCAGCTTGGGGCAGGGGTGGGGTTACGAGCAGTACTTC. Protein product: CASSLGQGWGYEQYF. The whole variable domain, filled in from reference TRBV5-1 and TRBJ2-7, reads KAGVTQTPRYLIKTRGQQVTLSCSPISGHRSVSWYQQTPGQGLQFLFEYFSETQRNKGNFPGRFSGRQFSNSRSEMNVSTLELGDSALYLCASSLGQGWGYEQYFGPGTRLTVT.

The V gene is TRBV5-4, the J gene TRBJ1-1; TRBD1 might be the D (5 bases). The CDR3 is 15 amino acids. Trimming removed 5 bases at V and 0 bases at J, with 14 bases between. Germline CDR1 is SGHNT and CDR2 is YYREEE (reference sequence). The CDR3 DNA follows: TGTGCCAGCAGGGCCGCAGGGTCTATGAACACTGAAGCTTTCTTT. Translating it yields CASRAAGSMNTEAFF.

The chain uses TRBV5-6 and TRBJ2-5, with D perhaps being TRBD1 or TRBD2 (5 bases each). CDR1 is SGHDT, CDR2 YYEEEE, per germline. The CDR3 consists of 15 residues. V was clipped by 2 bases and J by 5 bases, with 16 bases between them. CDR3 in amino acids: CASSFLGPRQETQYF. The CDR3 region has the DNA TGTGCCAGCAGCTTCTTGGGACCCCGTCAGGAGACCCAGTACTTC.

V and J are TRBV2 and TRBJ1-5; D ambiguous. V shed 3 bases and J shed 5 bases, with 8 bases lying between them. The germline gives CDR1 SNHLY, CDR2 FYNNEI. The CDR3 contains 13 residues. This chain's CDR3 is CASSEGGDQPQHF. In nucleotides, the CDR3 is TGTGCCAGCAGTGAGGGTGGTGATCAGCCCCAGCATTTT.

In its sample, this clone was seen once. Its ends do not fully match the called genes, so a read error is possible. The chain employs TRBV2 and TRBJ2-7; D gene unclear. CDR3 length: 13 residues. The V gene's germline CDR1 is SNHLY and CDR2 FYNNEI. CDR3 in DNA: TGTGCCAGCAGGGAAGGGTATTCCTACGAGCAGTACTTC. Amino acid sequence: CASREGYSYEQYF. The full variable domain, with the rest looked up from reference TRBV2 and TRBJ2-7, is EPEVTQTPSHQVTQMGQEVILRCVPISNHLYFYWYRQILGQKVEFLVSFYNNEISEKSEIFDDQFSVERPDGSNFTLKIRSTKLEDSAMYFCASREGYSYEQYFGPGTRLTVT.

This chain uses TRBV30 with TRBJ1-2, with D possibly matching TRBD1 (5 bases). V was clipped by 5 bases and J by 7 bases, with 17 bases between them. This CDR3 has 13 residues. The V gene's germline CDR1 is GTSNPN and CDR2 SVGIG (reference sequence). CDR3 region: CAWRTRAPFGYTF. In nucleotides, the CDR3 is TGTGCCTGGCGAACCAGGGCTCCCTTTGGCTACACCTTC.

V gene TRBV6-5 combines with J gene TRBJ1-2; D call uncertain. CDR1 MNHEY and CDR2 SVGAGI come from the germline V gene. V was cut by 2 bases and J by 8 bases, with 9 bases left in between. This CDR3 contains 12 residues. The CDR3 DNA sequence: TGTGCCAGCAGTTACACCAATGACGGCTACACCTTC. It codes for CASSYTNDGYTF.